The rows below give T cell receptor beta chains drawn from one sample of a study of identical twins. TCRdb re-called the 5' RACE reads with MiXCR, one entry per CDR3 protein. The sample records more than 600,000 distinct CDR3 sequences, approximately 18% being singletons. This sample was shared with a second study, whose subject was T cells expressing NK-cell markers.

The sequenced sample was PBMCs. The receptors were gathered from a woman under 30 in good health. Each CDR3 is given with its conserved first and last residue. D genes are given only for firm matches. Some rows mark clone size as missing; the rest say once, few, many or name a class of expanded clone.

TRBD1	few	TRBV5-1	TRBJ1-1	CASSFTTGTNTEAFF	TGCGCCAGCAGCTTCACGACAGGGACGAACACTGAAGCTTTCTTT
.	.	TRBV20-1	TRBJ2-2	CSARLITGELFF	TGCAGTGCTCGGCTCATAACCGGGGAGCTGTTTTTT
.	.	TRBV11-2	TRBJ2-7	CASSRLGPYLEQYF	TGTGCCAGCAGCCGGTTGGGGCCGTACCTCGAGCAGTACTTC
TRBD1	.	TRBV6-1	TRBJ2-7	CASSPLQGSPYEQYF	TGTGCCAGCAGTCCGTTACAGGGGTCGCCCTACGAGCAGTACTTC
TRBD2	.	TRBV9	TRBJ2-1	CASSVRLATNLSSYNEQFF	TGTGCCAGCAGCGTAAGACTAGCGACTAACCTTAGCTCCTACAATGAGCAGTTCTTC
.	few	TRBV7-9	TRBJ2-7	CASSLAFGGFGGQYF	TGTGCCAGCAGCTTAGCCTTTGGGGGATTTGGCGGGCAGTACTTC
TRBD2	once	TRBV2	TRBJ2-7	CASGGLAGTPYEQYF	TGTGCCAGCGGAGGACTAGCGGGGACCCCCTACGAGCAGTACTTC
TRBD1	.	TRBV6-1	TRBJ1-6	CASSPGTGRPGSPLHF	TGTGCCAGCAGTCCCGGGACAGGGCGACCGGGGTCACCCCTCCACTTT
.	many	TRBV5-1	TRBJ2-5	CASKGEETQYF	TGCGCCAGCAAAGGCGAAGAGACCCAGTACTTC
TRBD2	.	TRBV20-1	TRBJ2-1	CSALLAGGREQFF	TGCAGTGCTTTACTAGCGGGGGGGCGGGAGCAGTTCTTC
.	.	TRBV4-2	TRBJ2-1	CASSQVVYNEQFF	TGTGCCAGCAGCCAGGTTGTCTACAATGAGCAGTTCTTC
TRBD2	.	TRBV7-8	TRBJ2-7	CASSLDGTSGAYEQYF	TGTGCCAGCAGCTTAGATGGGACTAGCGGCGCCTACGAGCAGTACTTC
.	.	TRBV5-1	TRBJ2-7	CASSLAWGPKGEQYF	TGCGCCAGCAGCTTGGCTTGGGGGCCCAAGGGCGAGCAGTACTTC
TRBD2	few	TRBV28	TRBJ2-3	CAATRGGNTDTQYF	TGTGCAGCAACCCGGGGGGGAAACACAGATACGCAGTATTTT
TRBD1	many	TRBV7-2	TRBJ2-3	CASSRYRGLTDTQYF	TGTGCCAGCAGCCGCTACAGGGGTTTGACAGATACGCAGTATTTT
.	.	TRBV12-3/TRBV12-4	TRBJ2-7	CASSLGGNLYEQYF	TGTGCCAGCAGTTTGGGCGGGAACCTCTACGAGCAGTACTTC
.	.	TRBV7-6	TRBJ2-1	CASSTDPNEQFF	TGTGCCAGCAGTACTGACCCCAATGAGCAGTTCTTC
TRBD1	few	TRBV13	TRBJ1-2	CASSLVDRGYGYTF	TGTGCCAGCAGCTTAGTGGACAGGGGATATGGCTACACCTTC
TRBD2	few	TRBV12-3/TRBV12-4	TRBJ2-3	CASRTSGTDTQYF	TGTGCCAGCAGGACTAGCGGCACAGATACGCAGTATTTT
.	many	TRBV20-1	TRBJ2-7	CSASDGGSYEQYF	TGCAGTGCTAGCGATGGAGGTTCCTACGAGCAGTACTTC
.	few	TRBV20-1	TRBJ1-5	CSAPGNLNQPQHF	TGCAGTGCGCCCGGGAACCTGAATCAGCCCCAGCATTTT
TRBD1	.	TRBV12-3/TRBV12-4	TRBJ2-2	CASSFGDRVTGELFF	TGTGCCAGCAGTTTTGGGGACAGGGTGACCGGGGAGCTGTTTTTT
TRBD1	few	TRBV7-8	TRBJ1-5	CASSHKTGYSNQPQHF	TGTGCCAGCAGCCACAAGACAGGGTATAGCAATCAGCCCCAGCATTTT
.	.	TRBV20-1	TRBJ2-1	CSASPGLHYNEQFF	TGCAGTGCTAGCCCGGGACTCCACTACAATGAGCAGTTCTTC
TRBD2	.	TRBV14	TRBJ2-1	CASSQDRLAGVLLYNEQFF	TGTGCCAGCAGCCAAGATCGACTAGCGGGAGTTCTCCTCTACAATGAGCAGTTCTTC
TRBD2	.	TRBV12-3/TRBV12-4	TRBJ2-1	CATSDASGGAVNEQFF	TGTGCCACCAGTGATGCTAGCGGGGGCGCAGTCAATGAGCAGTTCTTC
.	.	TRBV27	TRBJ2-1	CASSLTLTYEQFF	TGTGCCAGCAGTTTGACCCTGACCTATGAGCAGTTCTTC
.	.	TRBV18	TRBJ1-2	CASSPDGDPYGYTF	TGTGCCAGCTCACCGGACGGAGACCCCTATGGCTACACCTTC
TRBD2	few	TRBV7-2	TRBJ2-7	CASSFSGFYYEQYF	TGTGCCAGCAGCTTTAGCGGGTTTTACTACGAGCAGTACTTC
.	.	TRBV7-2	TRBJ1-6	CASLDPRSSYNSPLHF	TGTGCCAGCCTCGACCCAAGGAGCTCCTATAATTCACCCCTCCACTTT
.	.	TRBV9	TRBJ1-1	CASSALIHTEAFF	TGTGCCAGCAGCGCCCTCATACACACTGAAGCTTTCTTT